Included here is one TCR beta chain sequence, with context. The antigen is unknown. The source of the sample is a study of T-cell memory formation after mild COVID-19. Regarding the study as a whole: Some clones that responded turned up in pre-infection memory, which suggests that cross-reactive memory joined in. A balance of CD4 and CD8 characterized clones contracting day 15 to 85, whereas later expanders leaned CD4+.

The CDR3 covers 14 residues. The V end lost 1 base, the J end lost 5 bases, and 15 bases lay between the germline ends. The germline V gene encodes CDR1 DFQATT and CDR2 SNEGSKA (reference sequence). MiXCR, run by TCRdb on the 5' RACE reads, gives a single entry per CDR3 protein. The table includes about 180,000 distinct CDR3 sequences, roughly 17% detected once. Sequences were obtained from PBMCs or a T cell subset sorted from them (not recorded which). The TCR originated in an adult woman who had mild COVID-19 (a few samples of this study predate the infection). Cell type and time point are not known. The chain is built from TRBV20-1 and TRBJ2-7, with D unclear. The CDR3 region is CSARASERYDEQYF. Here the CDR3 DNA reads TGCAGTGCTAGAGCTTCAGAAAGATACGACGAGCAGTACTTC.